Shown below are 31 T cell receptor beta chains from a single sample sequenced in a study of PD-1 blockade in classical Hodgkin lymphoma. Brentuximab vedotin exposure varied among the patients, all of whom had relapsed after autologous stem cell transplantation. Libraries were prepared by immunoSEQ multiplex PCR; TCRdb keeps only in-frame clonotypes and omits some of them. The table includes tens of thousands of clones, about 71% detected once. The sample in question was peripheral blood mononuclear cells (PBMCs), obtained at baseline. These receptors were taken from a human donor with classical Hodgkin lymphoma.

In DNA, the CDR3 is TGTGCCAGCAGCTTACCGGAGGGGGGTTCTCACACCGGGGAGCTGTTTTTT. Protein: CASSLPEGGSHTGELFF. The gene calls are TRBV7-7 and TRBJ2-2, with D possibly called TRBD1 or TRBD2 (6 bases each). Germline CDR1 and CDR2: SSHAT and FNYEAQ (reference sequence). There are 17 residues in the CDR3. Trimming removed 2 bases from V and 3 bases from J, with 16 bases in between.

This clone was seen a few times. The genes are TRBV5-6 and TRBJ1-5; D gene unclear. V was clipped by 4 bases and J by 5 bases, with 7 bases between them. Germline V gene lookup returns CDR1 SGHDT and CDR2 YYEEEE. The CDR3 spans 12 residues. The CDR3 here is CASSLLHQPQHF. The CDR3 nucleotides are TGTGCCAGCAGCCTACTACATCAGCCCCAGCATTTT.

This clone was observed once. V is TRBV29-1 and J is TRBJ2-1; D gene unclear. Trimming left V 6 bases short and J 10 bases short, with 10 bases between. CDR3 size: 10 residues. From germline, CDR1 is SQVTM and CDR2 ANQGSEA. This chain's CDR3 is CSVGPTEQFF. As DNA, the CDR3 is TGCAGCGTCGGACCCACCGAGCAGTTCTTC.

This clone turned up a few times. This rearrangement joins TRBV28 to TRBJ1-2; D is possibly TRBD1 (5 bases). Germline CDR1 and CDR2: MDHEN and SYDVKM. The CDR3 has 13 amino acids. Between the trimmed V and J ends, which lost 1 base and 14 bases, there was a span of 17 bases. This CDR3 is CASSLSGRWEETF. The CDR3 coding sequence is TGTGCCAGCAGTTTATCGGGACGATGGGAAGAAACCTTC.

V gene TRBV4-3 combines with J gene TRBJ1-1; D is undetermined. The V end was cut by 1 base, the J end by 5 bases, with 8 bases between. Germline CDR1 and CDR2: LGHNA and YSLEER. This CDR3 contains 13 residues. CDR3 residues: CASSQVHTTEAFF. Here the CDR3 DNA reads TGCGCCAGCAGCCAAGTACACACTACTGAAGCTTTCTTT.

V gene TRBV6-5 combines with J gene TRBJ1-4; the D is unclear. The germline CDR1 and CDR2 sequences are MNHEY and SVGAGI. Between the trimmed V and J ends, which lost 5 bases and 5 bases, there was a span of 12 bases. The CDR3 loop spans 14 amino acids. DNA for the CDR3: TGTGCCAGCAGTGCGGGCACTTCAAATGAAAAACTGTTTTTT. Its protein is CASSAGTSNEKLFF.

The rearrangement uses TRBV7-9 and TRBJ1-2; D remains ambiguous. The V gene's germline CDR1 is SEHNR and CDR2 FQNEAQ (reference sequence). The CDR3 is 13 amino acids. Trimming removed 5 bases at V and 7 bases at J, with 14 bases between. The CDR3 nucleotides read TGTGCCAGCAGCCAACAAGAGATGGGTGGCTACACCTTC. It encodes CASSQQEMGGYTF.

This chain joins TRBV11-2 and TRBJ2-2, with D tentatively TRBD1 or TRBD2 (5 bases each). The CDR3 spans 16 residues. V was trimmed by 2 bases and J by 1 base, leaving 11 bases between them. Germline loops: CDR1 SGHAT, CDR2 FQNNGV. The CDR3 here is CASSLFPGRNTGELFF. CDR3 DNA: TGTGCCAGCAGCTTATTTCCGGGGCGGAACACCGGGGAGCTGTTTTTT.

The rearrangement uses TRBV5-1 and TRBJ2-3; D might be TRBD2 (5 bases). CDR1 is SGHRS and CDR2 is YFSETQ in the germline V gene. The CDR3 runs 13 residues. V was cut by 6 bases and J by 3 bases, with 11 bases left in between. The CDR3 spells CASTGGGTDTQYF. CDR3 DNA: TGCGCCAGCACTGGAGGTGGGACAGATACGCAGTATTTT.

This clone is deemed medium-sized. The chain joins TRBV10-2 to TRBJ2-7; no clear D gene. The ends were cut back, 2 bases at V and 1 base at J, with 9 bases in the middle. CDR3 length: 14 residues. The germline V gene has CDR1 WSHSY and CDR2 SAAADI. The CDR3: CASSEMGPSYEQYV. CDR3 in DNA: TGCGCCAGCAGTGAGATGGGTCCGTCCTACGAGCAGTACGTC.

CDR3 nucleotide sequence: TGTGCCAGCTCGCAGAGAACACTGACAGCTTTCTTT. This encodes CASSQRTLTAFF. This sequence joins TRBV18 and TRBJ1-1; D is unresolved. Looked up from germline, CDR1 is KGHSH and CDR2 is LQKENI. V lost 6 bases, J lost 10 bases, and 15 bases lay in between. CDR3 length equals 12 residues.

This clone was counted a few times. CDR3 protein: CASRDSQGDRNTIYF. For the CDR3, the DNA is TGTGCCAGCAGGGATTCCCAGGGGGACCGAAACACCATATATTTT. The chain is built from TRBV27 and TRBJ1-3; 7 positions agree with TRBD1. Germline V CDR1 and CDR2: MNHEY, SMNVEV (reference sequence). V shed 6 bases, J shed 5 bases, and the junction held 10 bases outside the gene matches. The CDR3 runs to 15 residues.

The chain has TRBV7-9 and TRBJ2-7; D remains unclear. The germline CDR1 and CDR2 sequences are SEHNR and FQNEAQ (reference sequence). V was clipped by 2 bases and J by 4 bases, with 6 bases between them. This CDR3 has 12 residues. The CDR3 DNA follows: TGTGCCAGCAGCTTAATATGGTACGAGCAGTACTTC. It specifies CASSLIWYEQYF.

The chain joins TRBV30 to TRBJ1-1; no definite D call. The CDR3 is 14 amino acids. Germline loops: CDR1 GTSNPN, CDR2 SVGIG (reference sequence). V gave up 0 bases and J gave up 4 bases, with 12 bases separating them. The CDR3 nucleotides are TGTGCCTGGAGTGTTTTCGGCAGCGTCACTGAAGCTTTCTTT. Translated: CAWSVFGSVTEAFF.

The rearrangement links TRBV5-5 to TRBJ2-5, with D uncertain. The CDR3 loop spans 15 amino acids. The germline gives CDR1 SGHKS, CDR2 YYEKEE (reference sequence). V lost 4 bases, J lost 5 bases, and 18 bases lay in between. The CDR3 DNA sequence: TGTGCCAGCAGCGAAGCCGGACGGGTGTGGGAGACCCAGTACTTC. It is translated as CASSEAGRVWETQYF.

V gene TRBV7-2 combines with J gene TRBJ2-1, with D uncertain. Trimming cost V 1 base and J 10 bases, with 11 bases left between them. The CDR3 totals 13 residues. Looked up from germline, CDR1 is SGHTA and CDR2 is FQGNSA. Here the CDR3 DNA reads TGTGCCAGCAGCTTAGGAGGCGGCTGGGAGCAGTTCTTC. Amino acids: CASSLGGGWEQFF. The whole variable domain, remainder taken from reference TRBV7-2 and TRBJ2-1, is GAGVSQSPSNKVTEKGKDVELRCDPISGHTALYWYRQSLGQGLEFLIYFQGNSAPDKSGLPSDRFSAERTGGSVSTLTIQRTQQEDSAVYLCASSLGGGWEQFFGPGTRLTVL.

The CDR3 DNA reads as TGTGCCAGCAGGGAACCGGGACAGGGCGTTACAGATACGCAGTATTTT. Protein: CASREPGQGVTDTQYF. J is TRBJ2-3 and V is TRBV27; 9 bases are shared with TRBD1. The trim removed 6 bases at V and 3 bases at J, leaving 10 bases unmatched. The CDR3 runs to 16 residues. Germline V lookup: CDR1 MNHEY, CDR2 SMNVEV (reference sequence).

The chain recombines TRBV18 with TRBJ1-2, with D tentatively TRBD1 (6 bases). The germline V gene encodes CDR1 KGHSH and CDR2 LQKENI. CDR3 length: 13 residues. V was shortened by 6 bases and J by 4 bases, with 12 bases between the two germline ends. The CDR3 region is CASSLGQSYGYTF. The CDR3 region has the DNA TGTGCCAGCTCCCTCGGACAGTCCTATGGCTACACCTTC.

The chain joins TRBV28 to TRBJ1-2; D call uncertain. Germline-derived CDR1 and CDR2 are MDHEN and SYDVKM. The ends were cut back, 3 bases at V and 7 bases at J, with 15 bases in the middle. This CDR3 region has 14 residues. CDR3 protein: CASSFLSSISGYTF. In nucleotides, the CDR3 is TGTGCCAGCAGTTTTTTGAGTTCTATAAGTGGCTACACCTTC.

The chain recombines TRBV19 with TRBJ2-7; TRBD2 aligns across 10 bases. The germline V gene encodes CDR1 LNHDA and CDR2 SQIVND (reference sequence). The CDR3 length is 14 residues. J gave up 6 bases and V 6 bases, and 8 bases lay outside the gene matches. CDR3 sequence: CASSTLAGESEQYF. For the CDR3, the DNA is TGTGCCAGTAGCACTCTAGCGGGAGAAAGCGAGCAGTACTTC.

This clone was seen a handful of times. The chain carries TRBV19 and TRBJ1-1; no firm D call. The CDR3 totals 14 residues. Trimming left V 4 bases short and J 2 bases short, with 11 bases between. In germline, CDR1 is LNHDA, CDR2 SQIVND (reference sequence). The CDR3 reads CASSTRIGNTEAFF. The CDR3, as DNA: TGTGCCAGTAGTACACGAATAGGTAACACTGAAGCTTTCTTT.

This CDR3 is CASRWDRGTEAFF. The CDR3 DNA follows: TGTGCCAGCAGGTGGGATAGGGGCACTGAAGCTTTCTTT. V and J are TRBV28 and TRBJ1-1; a weak D match, TRBD1 (5 bases). The V end lost 6 bases, the J end lost 4 bases, and 12 bases lay between the germline ends. Germline CDR1 and CDR2: MDHEN and SYDVKM. The CDR3 has 13 residues.

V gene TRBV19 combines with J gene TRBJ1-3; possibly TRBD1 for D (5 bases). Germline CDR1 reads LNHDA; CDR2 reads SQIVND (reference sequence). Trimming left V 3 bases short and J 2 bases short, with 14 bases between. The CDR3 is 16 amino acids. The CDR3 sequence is CASSIIGRAAGNTIYF. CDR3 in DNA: TGTGCCAGTAGTATCATCGGCAGGGCAGCTGGAAACACCATATATTTT.

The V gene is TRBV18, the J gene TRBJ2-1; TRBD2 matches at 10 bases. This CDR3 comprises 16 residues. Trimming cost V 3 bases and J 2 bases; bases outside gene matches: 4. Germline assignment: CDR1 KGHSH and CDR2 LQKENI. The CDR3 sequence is CASSPNLAGAYNEQFF. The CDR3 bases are TGTGCCAGCTCACCGAATCTAGCGGGGGCCTACAATGAGCAGTTCTTC.

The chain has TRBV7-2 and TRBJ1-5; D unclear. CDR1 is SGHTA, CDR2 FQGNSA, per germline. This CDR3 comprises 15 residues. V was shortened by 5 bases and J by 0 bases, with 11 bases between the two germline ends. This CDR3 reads CASSTNPYSNQPQHF. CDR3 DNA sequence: TGTGCCAGCAGCACGAATCCTTATAGCAATCAGCCCCAGCATTTT.

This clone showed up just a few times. The CDR3 nucleotides are TGTGCCAGCAGTGAAGAGGTCAGAACTAATGAAAAACTGTTTTTT. Its protein is CASSEEVRTNEKLFF. The chain uses TRBV2 and TRBJ1-4; D is ambiguous. This CDR3 region has 15 residues. Looked up from germline, CDR1 is SNHLY and CDR2 is FYNNEI. The V end was cut by 1 base, the J end by 1 base, with 7 bases between. The full variable domain, rest sourced from reference TRBV2 and TRBJ1-4, is EPEVTQTPSHQVTQMGQEVILRCVPISNHLYFYWYRQILGQKVEFLVSFYNNEISEKSEIFDDQFSVERPDGSNFTLKIRSTKLEDSAMYFCASSEEVRTNEKLFFGSGTQLSVL.

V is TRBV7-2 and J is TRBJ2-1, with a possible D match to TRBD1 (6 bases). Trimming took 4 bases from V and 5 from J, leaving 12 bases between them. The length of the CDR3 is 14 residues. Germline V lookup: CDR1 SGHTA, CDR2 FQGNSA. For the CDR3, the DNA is TGTGCCAGCAGCTCGAGGACAGCCAACAATGAGCAGTTCTTC. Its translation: CASSSRTANNEQFF.

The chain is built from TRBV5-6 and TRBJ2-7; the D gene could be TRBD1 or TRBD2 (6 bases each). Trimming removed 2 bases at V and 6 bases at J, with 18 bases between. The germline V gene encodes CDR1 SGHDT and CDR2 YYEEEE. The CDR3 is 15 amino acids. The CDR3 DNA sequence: TGTGCCAGCAGCTTTAGGGGGGCGCCCCCTCGCGAGCAGTACGTC. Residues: CASSFRGAPPREQYV.

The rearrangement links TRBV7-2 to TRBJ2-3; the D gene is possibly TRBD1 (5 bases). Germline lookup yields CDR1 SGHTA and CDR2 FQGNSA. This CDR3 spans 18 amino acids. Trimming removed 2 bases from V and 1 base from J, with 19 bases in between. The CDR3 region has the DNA TGTGCCAGCAGCTTACGCTCCGCTAGGGGTATGGGCACAGATACGCAGTATTTT. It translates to CASSLRSARGMGTDTQYF.

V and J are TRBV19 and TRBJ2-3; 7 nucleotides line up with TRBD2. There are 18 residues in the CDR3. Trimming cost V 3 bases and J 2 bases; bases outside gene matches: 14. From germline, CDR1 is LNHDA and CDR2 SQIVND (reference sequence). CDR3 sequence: CASSIRLVLGGYTDTQYF. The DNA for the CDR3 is TGTGCCAGTAGTATCCGTCTTGTGCTCGGGGGGTACACAGATACGCAGTATTTT.

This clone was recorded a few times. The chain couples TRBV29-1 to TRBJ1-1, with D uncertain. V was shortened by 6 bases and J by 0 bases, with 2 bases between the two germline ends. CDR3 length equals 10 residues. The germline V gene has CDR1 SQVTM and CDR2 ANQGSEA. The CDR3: CSVVNTEAFF. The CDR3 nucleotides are TGCAGCGTAGTGAACACTGAAGCTTTCTTT.